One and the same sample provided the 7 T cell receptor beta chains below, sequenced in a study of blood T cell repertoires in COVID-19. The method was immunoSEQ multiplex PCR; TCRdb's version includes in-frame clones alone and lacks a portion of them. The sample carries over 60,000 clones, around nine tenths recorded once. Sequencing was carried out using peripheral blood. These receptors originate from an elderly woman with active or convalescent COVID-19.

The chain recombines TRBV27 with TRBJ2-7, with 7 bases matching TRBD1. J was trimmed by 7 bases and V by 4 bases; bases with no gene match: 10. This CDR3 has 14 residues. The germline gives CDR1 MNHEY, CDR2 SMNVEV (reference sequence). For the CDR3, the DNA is TGTGCCAGCAGTTCCGGGGACAGAATAGGGGAGCAGTACTTC. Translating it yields CASSSGDRIGEQYF.

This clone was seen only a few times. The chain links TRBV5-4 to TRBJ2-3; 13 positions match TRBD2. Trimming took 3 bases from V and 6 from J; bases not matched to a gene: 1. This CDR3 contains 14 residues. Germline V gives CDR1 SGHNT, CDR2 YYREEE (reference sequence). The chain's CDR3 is CASSSGLAGDTQYF. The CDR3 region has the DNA TGTGCCAGCAGCTCGGGACTAGCGGGGGATACGCAGTATTTT.

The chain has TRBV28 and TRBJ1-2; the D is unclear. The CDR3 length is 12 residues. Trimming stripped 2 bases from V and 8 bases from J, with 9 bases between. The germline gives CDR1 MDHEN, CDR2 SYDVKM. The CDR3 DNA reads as TGTGCCAGCAGTTTAAACATCGAAGGCTACACCTTC. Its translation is CASSLNIEGYTF.

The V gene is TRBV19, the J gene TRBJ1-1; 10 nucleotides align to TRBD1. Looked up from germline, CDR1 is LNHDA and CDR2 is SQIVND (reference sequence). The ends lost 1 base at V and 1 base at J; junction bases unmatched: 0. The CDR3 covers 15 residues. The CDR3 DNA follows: TGTGCCAGTAGTATAGGGGACAGGGGGAACACTGAAGCTTTCTTT. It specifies CASSIGDRGNTEAFF.

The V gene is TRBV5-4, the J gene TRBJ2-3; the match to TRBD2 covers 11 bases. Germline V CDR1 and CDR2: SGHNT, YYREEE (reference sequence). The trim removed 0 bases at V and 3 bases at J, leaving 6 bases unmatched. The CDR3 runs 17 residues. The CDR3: CASSLDDTSGGTDTQYF. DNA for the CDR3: TGTGCCAGCAGCTTGGACGATACTAGCGGGGGAACAGATACGCAGTATTTT.

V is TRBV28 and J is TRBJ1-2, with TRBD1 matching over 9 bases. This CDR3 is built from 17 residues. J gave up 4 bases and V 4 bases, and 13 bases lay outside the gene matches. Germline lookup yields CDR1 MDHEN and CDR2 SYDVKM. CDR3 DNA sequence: TGTGCCAGCAGTTCGCCCGCACAGGGGGCGAGGGGCTATGGCTACACCTTC. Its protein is CASSSPAQGARGYGYTF.

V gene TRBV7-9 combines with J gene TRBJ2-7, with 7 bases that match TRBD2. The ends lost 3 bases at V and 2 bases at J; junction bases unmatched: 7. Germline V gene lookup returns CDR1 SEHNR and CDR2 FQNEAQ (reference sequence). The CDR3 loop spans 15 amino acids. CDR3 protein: CASSLGGTTTYEQYF. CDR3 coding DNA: TGTGCCAGCAGCTTGGGGGGGACGACGACCTACGAGCAGTACTTC. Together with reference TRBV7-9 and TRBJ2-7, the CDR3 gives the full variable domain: DTGVSQNPRHKITKRGQNVTFRCDPISEHNRLYWYRQTLGQGPEFLTYFQNEAQLEKSRLLSDRFSAERPKGSFSTLEIQRTEQGDSAMYLCASSLGGTTTYEQYFGPGTRLTVT.